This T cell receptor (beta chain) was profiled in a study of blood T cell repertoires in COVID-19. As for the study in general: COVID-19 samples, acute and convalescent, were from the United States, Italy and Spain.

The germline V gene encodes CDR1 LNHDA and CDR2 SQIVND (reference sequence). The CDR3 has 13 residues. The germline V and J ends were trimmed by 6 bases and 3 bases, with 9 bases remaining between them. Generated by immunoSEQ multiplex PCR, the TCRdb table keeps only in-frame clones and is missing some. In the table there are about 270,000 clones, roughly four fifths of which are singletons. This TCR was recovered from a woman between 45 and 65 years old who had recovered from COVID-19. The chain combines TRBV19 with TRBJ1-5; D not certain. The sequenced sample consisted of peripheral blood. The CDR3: CASSLGNNQPQHF. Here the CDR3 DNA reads TGTGCCAGTAGCCTCGGGAACAATCAGCCCCAGCATTTT.